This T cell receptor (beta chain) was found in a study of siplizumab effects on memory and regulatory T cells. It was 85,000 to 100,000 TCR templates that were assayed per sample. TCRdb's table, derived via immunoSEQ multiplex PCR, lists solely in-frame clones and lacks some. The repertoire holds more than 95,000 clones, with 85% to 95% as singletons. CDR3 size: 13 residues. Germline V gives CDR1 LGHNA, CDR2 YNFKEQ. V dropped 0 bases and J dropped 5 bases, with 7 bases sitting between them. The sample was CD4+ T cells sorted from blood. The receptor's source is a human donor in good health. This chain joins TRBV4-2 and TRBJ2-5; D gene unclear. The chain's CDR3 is CASSQERWETQYF. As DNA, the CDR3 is TGTGCCAGCAGCCAAGAACGTTGGGAGACCCAGTACTTC.